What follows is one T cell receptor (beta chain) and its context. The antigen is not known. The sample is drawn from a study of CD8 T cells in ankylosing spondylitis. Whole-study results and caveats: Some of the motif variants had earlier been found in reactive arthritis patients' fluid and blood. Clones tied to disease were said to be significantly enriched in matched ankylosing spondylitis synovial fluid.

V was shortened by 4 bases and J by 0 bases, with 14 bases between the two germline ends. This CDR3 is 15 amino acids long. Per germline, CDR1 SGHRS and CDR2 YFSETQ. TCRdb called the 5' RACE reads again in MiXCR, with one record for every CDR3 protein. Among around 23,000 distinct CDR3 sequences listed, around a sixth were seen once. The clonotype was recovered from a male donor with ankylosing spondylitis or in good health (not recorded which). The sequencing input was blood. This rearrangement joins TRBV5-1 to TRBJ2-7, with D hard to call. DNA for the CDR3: TGCGCCAGCAGCCCAGCCCCGGATTCCTCCTACGAGCAGTACTTC. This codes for CASSPAPDSSYEQYF.